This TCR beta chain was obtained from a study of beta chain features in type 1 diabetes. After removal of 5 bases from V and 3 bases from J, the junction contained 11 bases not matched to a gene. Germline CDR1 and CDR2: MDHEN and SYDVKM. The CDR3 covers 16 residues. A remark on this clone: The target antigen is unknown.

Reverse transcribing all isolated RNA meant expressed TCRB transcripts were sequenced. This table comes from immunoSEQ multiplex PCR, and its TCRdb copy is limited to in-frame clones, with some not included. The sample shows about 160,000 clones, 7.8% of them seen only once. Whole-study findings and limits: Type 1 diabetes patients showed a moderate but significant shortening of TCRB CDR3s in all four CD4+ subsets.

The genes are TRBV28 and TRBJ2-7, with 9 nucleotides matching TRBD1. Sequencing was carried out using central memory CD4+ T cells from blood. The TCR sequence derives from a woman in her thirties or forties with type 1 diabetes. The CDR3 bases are TGTGCCAGCAGTGGACCCGGGACAGGGTCCCGCTACGAGCAGTACTTC. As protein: CASSGPGTGSRYEQYF.